This T cell receptor beta chain originates from a study of cytomegalovirus exposure and HLA in healthy donors. General study results and limits: Most likely, a cluster of highly shared sequence variants arose as a sequencing artifact. Researchers reported in a later analysis that a missense DCLRE1C variant was tied to TCR beta V- and J-gene trimming. Whilst most TCR sequences proved rare, a subset of public TCRs occurred across many donors.

The PCR employed 60 Vbeta primers together with 13 Jbeta primers. Assay: immunoSEQ multiplex PCR; the TCRdb copy retains only in-frame clones and omits some. Of 90,000 to 120,000 clones listed, 76% are singletons. Note on this clone: Its matching antigen is unknown.

This CDR3 is 15 amino acids long. Germline V gives CDR1 MNHEY, CDR2 SVGAGI. V dropped 2 bases and J dropped 1 base, with 12 bases sitting between them. The clonotype was recovered from a woman aged 18-30 years in good health and CMV-seropositive. The specimen was PBMCs. J is TRBJ2-7 and V is TRBV6-5; maybe TRBD1 (5 bases). In nucleotides, the CDR3 is TGTGCCAGCAGTTACCTTGACAGTCCATCCTACGAGCAGTACTTC. It yields the protein CASSYLDSPSYEQYF.